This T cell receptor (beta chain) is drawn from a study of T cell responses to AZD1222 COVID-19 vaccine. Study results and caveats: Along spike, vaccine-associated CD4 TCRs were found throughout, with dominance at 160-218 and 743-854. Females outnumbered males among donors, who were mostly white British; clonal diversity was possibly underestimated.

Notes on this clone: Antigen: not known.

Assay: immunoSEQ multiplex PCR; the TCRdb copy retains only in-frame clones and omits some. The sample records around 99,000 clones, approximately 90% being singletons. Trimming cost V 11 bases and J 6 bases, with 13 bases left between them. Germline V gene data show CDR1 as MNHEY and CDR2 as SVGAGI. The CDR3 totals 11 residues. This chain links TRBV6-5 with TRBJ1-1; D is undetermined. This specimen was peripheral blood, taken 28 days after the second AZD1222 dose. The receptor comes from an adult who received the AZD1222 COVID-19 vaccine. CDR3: CALSRAAEAFF. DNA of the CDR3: TGTGCCCTCTCACGTGCAGCTGAAGCTTTCTTT.